Below are 28 T cell receptor beta chains sequenced from a single sample in a study of response to subunit inactivated influenza vaccine. TCRdb itself ran the RT-PCR reads through MiXCR, one entry per CDR3 protein. This sample has 650,000 to 850,000 distinct CDR3 sequences, with 14% found just once. Sample: PBMCs from blood, taken 14 to 15 days before vaccination. The receptors come from a man aged 50 to 60 who received an inactivated influenza vaccine.

The rearrangement uses TRBV7-8 and TRBJ2-1, with 9 nucleotides matching TRBD1. CDR1 is SGHVS, CDR2 FQNEAQ, per germline. There are 16 residues in the CDR3. J was trimmed by 7 bases and V by 0 bases; bases with no gene match: 7. Written as DNA, the CDR3 is TGTGCCAGCAGCTTAGCCGGGACAGGGTGGATTAATGAGCAGTTCTTC. Its translation: CASSLAGTGWINEQFF.

The J gene is TRBJ2-3, the V gene TRBV20-1; D assignment may be TRBD1 or TRBD2 (5 bases each). The length of the CDR3 is 17 residues. CDR1 and CDR2 from the germline V gene are DFQATT and SNEGSKA (reference sequence). V lost 0 bases and J lost 0, with 16 bases in between. CDR3 nucleotide sequence: TGCAGTGCTAGAGATCCCGCAGGTTGGGGGAGCACAGATACGCAGTATTTT. Translating gives CSARDPAGWGSTDTQYF.

J is TRBJ2-4 and V is TRBV29-1, with 7 bases matching TRBD1. V gave up 0 bases and J gave up 4 bases; unmatched junction bases: 3. The CDR3 length is 14 residues. Germline CDR1 and CDR2: SQVTM and ANQGSEA. CDR3 bases: TGCAGCGTTGAAGATGAGGGGGCGAAAAACATTCAGTACTTC. Amino acids: CSVEDEGAKNIQYF.

The gene calls are TRBV11-2 and TRBJ2-7; D possibly corresponds to TRBD2 (7 bases). The CDR3 is made up of 15 amino acids. The ends were cut back, 1 base at V and 3 bases at J, with 13 bases in the middle. CDR1 is SGHAT, CDR2 FQNNGV, per germline. DNA of the CDR3: TGTGCCAGCAGCTTAGTAAGAGGGGGGGGCTACGAGCAGTACTTC. This codes for CASSLVRGGGYEQYF.

The rearrangement links TRBV25-1 to TRBJ2-5, with D possibly matching TRBD1 (5 bases). Germline V gene data show CDR1 as MGHDK and CDR2 as SYGVNS. The CDR3 consists of 17 residues. The V end lost 4 bases, the J end lost 4 bases, and 22 bases lay between the germline ends. The CDR3 DNA reads TGTGCCAGCAGTGGCCATAAGGCAGGGAATTTCGGAGAGACCCAGTACTTC. Protein product: CASSGHKAGNFGETQYF.

CDR3 residues: CASRTTGWNEQFF. CDR3 coding DNA: TGTGCCAGCAGGACCACGGGGTGGAATGAGCAGTTCTTC. The V gene is TRBV6-2 or TRBV6-3, the J gene TRBJ2-1; a possible D gene is TRBD2 (5 bases). Germline V lookup: CDR1 MNHEY, CDR2 SVGEGT. Between the trimmed V and J ends, which lost 6 bases and 7 bases, there was a span of 13 bases. The CDR3 spans 13 residues.

V usage is TRBV15 and J usage is TRBJ2-1; D may be TRBD1 (6 bases). The CDR3 covers 14 residues. V was clipped by 0 bases and J by 7 bases, with 10 bases between them. Germline loops: CDR1 LNHNV, CDR2 YYDKDF (reference sequence). This CDR3 is CATSRDQGLNEQFF. The CDR3 nucleotides read TGTGCCACCAGCAGAGATCAGGGGCTAAATGAGCAGTTCTTC.

Turning to this clonotype: At one boundary the junction diverges from the germline segment, which might be a read error. The chain joins TRBV4-3 to TRBJ2-2; 7 nucleotides match TRBD2. Germline CDR1 LGHNA, CDR2 YSLEER. The CDR3 loop spans 18 amino acids. The CDR3 loop reads CDSSQESPASGNTGELFF. DNA for the CDR3: TGCGACAGCAGCCAAGAGTCACCGGCTAGCGGGAACACCGGGGAGCTGTTTTTT.

This clonotype was recorded a few times. J is TRBJ1-6 and V is TRBV20-1, with 8 bases lining up with TRBD1. The germline gives CDR1 DFQATT, CDR2 SNEGSKA (reference sequence). The V gene end was trimmed by 2 bases and the J gene end by 7 bases; junction bases not matched to a gene: 10. The CDR3 is made up of 16 amino acids. CDR3: CSARIRDRGGNSPLHF. DNA of the CDR3: TGCAGTGCTAGAATCCGCGACAGGGGAGGGAATTCACCCCTCCACTTT.

The rearrangement joins TRBV20-1 to TRBJ2-1, with D unclear. V lost 0 bases and J 6 bases, leaving 9 bases between the germline ends. The CDR3 runs 13 residues. In germline, CDR1 is DFQATT, CDR2 SNEGSKA (reference sequence). CDR3 sequence: CSARDPTTNEQFF. DNA for the CDR3: TGCAGTGCTAGAGATCCCACGACCAATGAGCAGTTCTTC.

This clonotype was counted only a few times. V usage is TRBV7-9 and J usage is TRBJ2-7; D is undetermined. Germline V gene data show CDR1 as SEHNR and CDR2 as FQNEAQ (reference sequence). V shed 3 bases and J shed 7 bases, with 7 bases lying between them. This CDR3 region has 11 residues. The CDR3 spells CASSFQAEQYF. CDR3 nucleotides: TGTGCCAGCAGCTTCCAGGCTGAGCAGTACTTC.

This clonotype was detected ten times or more. The J gene is TRBJ1-2, the V gene TRBV12-3 or TRBV12-4; D remains unclear. The ends were cut back, 7 bases at V and 4 bases at J, with 10 bases in the middle. The CDR3 is made up of 12 amino acids. CDR3 DNA: TGTGCCAGCACGATCCTTGGCTATGGCTACACCTTC. Its translation: CASTILGYGYTF.

A few counts support this clonotype. The chain joins TRBV29-1 to TRBJ2-3; weak D call: TRBD1 (5 bases). This CDR3 is built from 12 residues. Trimming left V 4 bases short and J 3 bases short, with 8 bases between. Germline lookup yields CDR1 SQVTM and CDR2 ANQGSEA. CDR3 loop: CSVAQGTDTQYF. The CDR3 region has the DNA TGCAGCGTTGCCCAGGGAACAGATACGCAGTATTTT.

This clonotype has more than one count but fewer than ten. CDR3 residues: CASSLAGGQVYEQYF. CDR3 nucleotides: TGTGCCAGCAGTTTAGCGGGGGGACAGGTCTACGAGCAGTACTTC. The chain couples TRBV12-3 or TRBV12-4 to TRBJ2-7; 8 nucleotides match TRBD1. V trimming: 0 bases; J trimming: 3 bases; junction bases outside the gene matches: 4. This CDR3 is 15 amino acids long.

The chain couples TRBV12-5 to TRBJ2-5; D gene uncertain. The CDR3 is 17 amino acids. Trimming cost V 1 base and J 5 bases, with 20 bases left between them. Germline values: CDR1 LGHNT, CDR2 FRNRAP. CDR3 sequence reads: CASGLDTSGPLPETQYF. The DNA of the CDR3 is TGTGCTAGTGGTTTGGATACCTCGGGCCCCCTCCCCGAGACCCAGTACTTC. The full variable domain, rest sourced from reference TRBV12-5 and TRBJ2-5, is DARVTQTPRHKVTEMGQEVTMRCQPILGHNTVFWYRQTMMQGLELLAYFRNRAPLDDSGMPKDRFSAEMPDATLATLKIQPSEPRDSAVYFCASGLDTSGPLPETQYFGPGTRLLVL.

This clonotype was recorded a few times. The chain links TRBV15 to TRBJ2-3, with no clear D. CDR3 size: 16 residues. Germline lookup yields CDR1 LNHNV and CDR2 YYDKDF (reference sequence). Trimming stripped 2 bases from V and 0 bases from J, with 12 bases between. CDR3 sequence: CATSRRTGPSTDTQYF. The CDR3 DNA reads as TGTGCCACCAGCAGAAGGACCGGTCCGAGCACAGATACGCAGTATTTT. The whole variable domain, filled in from reference TRBV15 and TRBJ2-3, reads DAMVIQNPRYQVTQFGKPVTLSCSQTLNHNVMYWYQQKSSQAPKLLFHYYDKDFNNEADTPDNFQSRRPNTSFCFLDIRSPGLGDTAMYLCATSRRTGPSTDTQYFGPGTRLTVL.

The J gene is TRBJ1-3, the V gene TRBV5-5; D perhaps matches TRBD1 (5 bases). Between the trimmed V and J ends, which lost 4 bases and 3 bases, there was a span of 14 bases. This CDR3 comprises 15 residues. The germline CDR1 and CDR2 sequences are SGHKS and YYEKEE (reference sequence). CDR3 DNA: TGTGCCAGCAGCAGGGGAACAGGATTTGGAAACACCATATATTTT. Protein sequence: CASSRGTGFGNTIYF. The variable domain in full, with the rest retrieved from reference TRBV5-5 and TRBJ1-3, is DAGVTQSPTHLIKTRGQQVTLRCSPISGHKSVSWYQQVLGQGPQFIFQYYEKEERGRGNFPDRFSARQFPNYSSELNVNALLLGDSALYLCASSRGTGFGNTIYFGEGSWLTVV.

The gene calls are TRBV6-1 and TRBJ1-5; 10 positions match TRBD1. The CDR3 is 17 amino acids. Germline V gene sequence: CDR1 MNHNS, CDR2 SASEGT. Losses at the gene ends were 1 base for V and 5 bases for J; bases not matched to a gene: 8. The CDR3, as DNA: TGTGCCAGCAGTGAAGTGATGGACAGGGGGATGCATCAGCCCCAGCATTTT. Encoded protein: CASSEVMDRGMHQPQHF.

J is TRBJ2-3 and V is TRBV4-3, with 10 bases matching TRBD2. V shed 1 base and J 6 bases; nucleotides not matched to a gene: 7. There are 16 residues in the CDR3. The germline V gene has CDR1 LGHNA and CDR2 YSLEER. This CDR3 is CASSQGLAGVWDTQYF. The DNA for the CDR3 is TGCGCCAGCAGCCAAGGCCTAGCGGGAGTTTGGGATACGCAGTATTTT.

This clonotype was detected only a few times. CDR3 bases: TGTGCCACCAGTGATTCGAGAATACCCTACGAGCAGTACTTC. It encodes CATSDSRIPYEQYF. The chain links TRBV24-1 to TRBJ2-7; D ambiguous. Trimming took 2 bases from V and 2 from J, leaving 9 bases between them. Germline lookup yields CDR1 KGHDR and CDR2 SFDVKD. CDR3 length equals 14 residues.

The chain links TRBV7-9 to TRBJ2-7; a weak D match, TRBD1 (6 bases). Trimming stripped 7 bases from V and 4 bases from J, with 14 bases between. The CDR3 contains 13 residues. Looked up from germline, CDR1 is SEHNR and CDR2 is FQNEAQ (reference sequence). The CDR3 region has the DNA TGTGCCAGCACCGGGACAACTAAGTACGAGCAGTACTTC. It encodes CASTGTTKYEQYF.

The V call is TRBV12-3 or TRBV12-4, the J call TRBJ2-1, with D uncertain. The CDR3 runs 14 residues. Trimming removed 5 bases at V and 7 bases at J, with 15 bases between. The CDR3 loop is CASSPLREINEQFF. The DNA for the CDR3 is TGTGCCAGCAGTCCTCTCCGAGAAATAAATGAGCAGTTCTTC.

This chain connects TRBV30 to TRBJ2-3; D possibly corresponds to TRBD1 (5 bases). CDR3 length: 11 amino acids. The V gene's germline CDR1 is GTSNPN and CDR2 SVGIG (reference sequence). Trimming stripped 2 bases from V and 8 bases from J, with 8 bases between. CDR3 sequence reads: CAWSFQGTQYF. In DNA form, the CDR3 reads TGTGCCTGGAGTTTCCAGGGTACGCAGTATTTT.

The J gene is TRBJ1-4, the V gene TRBV7-2; D call uncertain. Germline-derived CDR1 and CDR2 are SGHTA and FQGNSA. The V end lost 4 bases, the J end lost 4 bases, and 10 bases lay between the germline ends. The CDR3 runs to 14 residues. The CDR3 coding sequence is TGTGCCAGCAGCTCCGGTCTTCGTAATGAAAAACTGTTTTTT. Translated: CASSSGLRNEKLFF.

The V gene is TRBV7-2, the J gene TRBJ2-7; D may be TRBD2 (5 bases). Trimming shortened V by 5 bases and J by 3 bases, and 11 bases separated the two germline ends. The CDR3 length is 13 residues. The V gene's germline CDR1 is SGHTA and CDR2 FQGNSA. In nucleotides, the CDR3 is TGTGCCAGCAGCACGGTCGGGAACTACGAGCAGTACTTC. Amino acid sequence: CASSTVGNYEQYF.

The chain carries TRBV20-1 and TRBJ2-7, with D possibly being TRBD2 (5 bases). This CDR3 is 12 amino acids long. CDR1 is DFQATT, CDR2 SNEGSKA, per germline (reference sequence). V was trimmed by 4 bases and J by 0 bases, leaving 7 bases between them. The CDR3 loop is CSAIRDSYEQYF. Here the CDR3 DNA reads TGCAGTGCTATACGGGACTCCTACGAGCAGTACTTC.

The chain has TRBV2 and TRBJ2-1, with D possibly matching TRBD1 (6 bases). Germline V gene data show CDR1 as SNHLY and CDR2 as FYNNEI. Between the trimmed V and J ends, which lost 8 bases and 9 bases, there was a span of 17 bases. The CDR3 sequence is 13 residues long. DNA for the CDR3: TGTGCCAGCGATTCACAGGGAACGGGTGAGCAGTTCTTC. The encoded protein is CASDSQGTGEQFF.

This clonotype appeared a few times. The chain uses TRBV28 and TRBJ2-5, with D unresolved. This CDR3 comprises 14 residues. Germline V gives CDR1 MDHEN, CDR2 SYDVKM. Trimming pared 3 bases from V and 2 bases from J, leaving 10 bases between. In DNA, the CDR3 is TGTGCCAGCAGTTTTCAGGAGACTCAAGAGACCCAGTACTTC. It is translated as CASSFQETQETQYF.